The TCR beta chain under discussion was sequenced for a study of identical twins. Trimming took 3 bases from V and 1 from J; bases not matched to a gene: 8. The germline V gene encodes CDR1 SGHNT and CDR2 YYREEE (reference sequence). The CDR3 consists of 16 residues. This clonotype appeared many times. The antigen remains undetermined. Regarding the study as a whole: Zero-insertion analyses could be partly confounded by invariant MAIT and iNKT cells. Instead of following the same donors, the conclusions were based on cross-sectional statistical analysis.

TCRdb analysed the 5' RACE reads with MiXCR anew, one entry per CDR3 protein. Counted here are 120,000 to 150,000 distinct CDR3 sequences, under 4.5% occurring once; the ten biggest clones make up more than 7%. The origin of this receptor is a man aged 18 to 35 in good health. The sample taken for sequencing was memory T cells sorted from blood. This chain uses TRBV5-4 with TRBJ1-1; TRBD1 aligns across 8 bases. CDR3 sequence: CASSSGQGSSNTEAFF. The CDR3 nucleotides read TGTGCCAGCAGCTCAGGACAGGGTTCATCGAACACTGAAGCTTTCTTT. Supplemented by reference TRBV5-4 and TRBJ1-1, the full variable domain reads ETGVTQSPTHLIKTRGQQVTLRCSSQSGHNTVSWYQQALGQGPQFIFQYYREEENGRGNFPPRFSGLQFPNYSSELNVNALELDDSALYLCASSSGQGSSNTEAFFGQGTRLTVV.